The 27 T cell receptor beta chains in this list originate from one sample, sequenced in a study of T-cell memory formation after mild COVID-19. TCRdb re-called the 5' RACE reads with MiXCR, one entry per CDR3 protein. The sample lists around 250,000 distinct CDR3 sequences; 16% were seen once. The sequenced sample was PBMCs or a T cell subset sorted from them (not recorded which). The receptors derive from a man younger than 35 who had mild COVID-19 (a few samples of this study predate the infection). Cell type and time point are not known.

A few counts support this clonotype. The chain combines TRBV12-3 or TRBV12-4 with TRBJ1-3; TRBD1 might be the D (5 bases). CDR3 length: 16 amino acids. Trimming removed 5 bases from V and 2 bases from J, with 16 bases in between. This CDR3 is CASSPPGGAAGNTIYF. Written as DNA, the CDR3 is TGTGCCAGCAGTCCTCCCGGGGGTGCAGCTGGAAACACCATATATTTT.

The chain has TRBV5-1 and TRBJ2-5, with D perhaps matching TRBD1 (6 bases). Germline V gene sequence: CDR1 SGHRS, CDR2 YFSETQ. The CDR3 totals 13 residues. Trimming cost V 2 bases and J 7 bases, with 12 bases left between them. CDR3 in amino acids: CASSLGGLGTQYF. The CDR3 DNA sequence: TGCGCCAGCAGCTTAGGGGGTCTGGGGACCCAGTACTTC.

V is TRBV28 and J is TRBJ1-4; D may be TRBD1 (6 bases). The CDR3 is 11 amino acids. Germline V lookup: CDR1 MDHEN, CDR2 SYDVKM. V was cut by 2 bases and J by 14 bases, with 9 bases left in between. The CDR3 region is CASSLTGSLFF. The CDR3 DNA reads TGTGCCAGCAGTTTAACAGGGTCGCTGTTTTTT. The whole variable domain, remainder taken from reference TRBV28 and TRBJ1-4, is DVKVTQSSRYLVKRTGEKVFLECVQDMDHENMFWYRQDPGLGLRLIYFSYDVKMKEKGDIPEGYSVSREKKERFSLILESASTNQTSMYLCASSLTGSLFFGSGTQLSVL.

The chain employs TRBV20-1 and TRBJ2-1; no clear D gene. CDR3 size: 14 residues. In germline, CDR1 is DFQATT, CDR2 SNEGSKA (reference sequence). Trimming stripped 3 bases from V and 2 bases from J, with 11 bases between. In nucleotides, the CDR3 is TGCAGTGCTAGCCAAGCGAAAGCCTACAATGAGCAGTTCTTC. Amino acids: CSASQAKAYNEQFF.

This clonotype was observed a few times. The gene calls are TRBV4-2 and TRBJ2-1; perhaps TRBD2 as D (6 bases). Trimming pared 3 bases from V and 8 bases from J, leaving 17 bases between. Germline V gene data show CDR1 as LGHNA and CDR2 as YNFKEQ. This CDR3 has 15 residues. The DNA of the CDR3 is TGTGCCAGCAGCCAGGCCTCGACTAGATCCCATGAGCAGTTCTTC. Translation gives CASSQASTRSHEQFF.

The chain is built from TRBV24-1 and TRBJ2-5, with 9 bases matching TRBD1. The CDR3 is 16 amino acids. The J segment lost 5 bases and the V segment lost 3 bases, leaving 9 bases of the junction unmatched. Germline CDR1 reads KGHDR; CDR2 reads SFDVKD. The CDR3 protein is CATSDRDRVESETQYF. CDR3 DNA sequence: TGTGCCACCAGTGATCGGGACAGGGTTGAGTCGGAGACCCAGTACTTC.

There are a few counts of this clonotype. The chain carries TRBV29-1 and TRBJ2-2, with D unresolved. V lost 0 bases, J lost 1 base, and 9 bases lay in between. The CDR3 contains 15 residues. CDR1 is SQVTM and CDR2 is ANQGSEA in the germline V gene. The CDR3 here is CSVEDRKENTGELFF. CDR3 in DNA: TGCAGCGTTGAAGATCGTAAGGAGAACACCGGGGAGCTGTTTTTT.

The chain has TRBV6-2 or TRBV6-3 and TRBJ2-1; D tentatively reads TRBD1 or TRBD2 (5 bases each). Germline CDR1 MNHEY, CDR2 SVGEGT. The V end lost 6 bases, the J end lost 4 bases, and 13 bases lay between the germline ends. The CDR3 has 14 residues. Written as DNA, the CDR3 is TGTGCCAGCAGGACGGGGACGGTTTACAATGAGCAGTTCTTC. This sequence encodes CASRTGTVYNEQFF.

This clonotype was detected only a few times. The chain is built from TRBV7-3 and TRBJ2-5; TRBD2 matches 9 bases. The germline V gene has CDR1 SGHTA and CDR2 FQGTGA. The CDR3 spans 15 residues. The CDR3 coding sequence is TGTGCTCCGTCCTCCCGCGGGGGGGCCGCAGAGACCCAGTACTTC. Translated, it gives CAPSSRGGAAETQYF.

The chain is built from TRBV10-1 and TRBJ2-3, with TRBD2 matching 9 bases. The germline V gene has CDR1 WNHNN and CDR2 SYGVQD (reference sequence). J was trimmed by 3 bases and V by 4 bases; bases with no gene match: 11. The CDR3 contains 17 residues. The CDR3 DNA reads as TGCGCCAGCAGTGGAGTCGCGGGGGGGCCGGGGACAGATACGCAGTATTTT. Its protein is CASSGVAGGPGTDTQYF.

This rearrangement joins TRBV7-2 to TRBJ2-1; a possible D gene is TRBD1 (5 bases). Germline assignment: CDR1 SGHTA and CDR2 FQGNSA. The CDR3 contains 16 residues. Trimming took off 4 bases at V and 7 bases at J, with 20 bases between the two ends. The CDR3 region has the DNA TGTGCCAGCAGCTGGCGGCCGGACAACCTAGGAAATGAGCAGTTCTTC. Translation: CASSWRPDNLGNEQFF.

A few counts support this clonotype. J is TRBJ2-5 and V is TRBV30; D is tentatively TRBD1 or TRBD2 (5 bases each). The germline V and J ends were trimmed by 1 base and 7 bases, with 7 bases remaining between them. From germline, CDR1 is GTSNPN and CDR2 SVGIG (reference sequence). This CDR3 is 11 amino acids long. The CDR3 DNA follows: TGTGCCTGGAGTGGAGGGGCGACCCAGTACTTC. Translating gives CAWSGGATQYF.

The chain carries TRBV21-1 and TRBJ1-1; TRBD1, as called in the table, went unchecked against the DNA. TRBV21-1 is a known pseudogene. This CDR3 has 18 amino acids. The CDR3: CASSKDGRTGRLGTEAFF. The CDR3 coding sequence is TGTGCCAGCAGCAAAGATGGTCGGACAGGGCGTCTCGGCACTGAAGCTTTCTTT.

This clonotype appeared many times. The rearrangement joins TRBV5-1 to TRBJ1-1; a possible D gene is TRBD1 (5 bases). Germline V gives CDR1 SGHRS, CDR2 YFSETQ. The CDR3 runs 14 residues. V dropped 4 bases and J dropped 0 bases, with 10 bases sitting between them. CDR3 coding DNA: TGCGCCAGCAGCGCCGGGACGCTGAACACTGAAGCTTTCTTT. Translated: CASSAGTLNTEAFF.

This clonotype came up a few times. V gene TRBV6-2 or TRBV6-3 combines with J gene TRBJ1-5; the match to TRBD1 covers 8 bases. The CDR3 extends over 13 amino acids. The germline gives CDR1 MNHEY, CDR2 SVGEGT. The trim removed 7 bases at V and 9 bases at J, leaving 8 bases unmatched. CDR3 sequence: CASIDRGLGPQHF. CDR3 in DNA: TGTGCCAGCATCGACAGGGGTTTGGGGCCCCAGCATTTT.

This clonotype came up a few times. CDR3 in amino acids: CSVNRNTEAFF. CDR3 DNA: TGCAGTGTCAACAGGAACACTGAAGCTTTCTTT. V gene TRBV20-1 combines with J gene TRBJ1-1; D unclear. The CDR3 is 11 residues long. Germline CDR1 and CDR2: DFQATT and SNEGSKA (reference sequence). The V end lost 7 bases, the J end lost 1 base, and 7 bases lay between the germline ends.

The sample holds many counts of this clonotype. The genes are TRBV7-9 and TRBJ1-2; D not resolved. There are 16 residues in the CDR3. Germline V gene data show CDR1 as SEHNR and CDR2 as FQNEAQ (reference sequence). The V and J ends lost 5 bases and 2 bases respectively, with 18 bases between them. In nucleotides, the CDR3 is TGTGCCAGCAGCCGTCTTTCCCACGGGGAAAACTATGGCTACACCTTC. Encoded protein: CASSRLSHGENYGYTF.

The V call is TRBV12-3 or TRBV12-4, the J call TRBJ1-2, with 7 bases lining up with TRBD1. The CDR3 contains 12 residues. With 6 bases clipped from V and 6 bases from J, the junction kept 4 bases outside the gene matches. This CDR3 is CASSLGGHGYTF. The CDR3 DNA follows: TGTGCCAGCAGCCTAGGGGGCCATGGCTACACCTTC.

This clonotype was detected a few times. The rearrangement uses TRBV20-1 and TRBJ2-1, with no clear D. This CDR3 has 10 residues. Germline values: CDR1 DFQATT, CDR2 SNEGSKA (reference sequence). Trimming left V 3 bases short and J 5 bases short, with 2 bases between. CDR3 nucleotides: TGCAGTGCTAGGCACAATGAGCAGTTCTTC. It codes for CSARHNEQFF.

The chain recombines TRBV7-2 with TRBJ2-5; D is uncertain. V dropped 1 base and J dropped 3 bases, with 9 bases sitting between them. The germline V gene encodes CDR1 SGHTA and CDR2 FQGNSA. The length of the CDR3 is 14 residues. CDR3 in amino acids: CASSLGWAEETQYF. The CDR3 DNA follows: TGTGCCAGCAGCTTAGGTTGGGCTGAAGAGACCCAGTACTTC. Drawing the rest from reference TRBV7-2 and TRBJ2-5, the complete variable domain is GAGVSQSPSNKVTEKGKDVELRCDPISGHTALYWYRQSLGQGLEFLIYFQGNSAPDKSGLPSDRFSAERTGGSVSTLTIQRTQQEDSAVYLCASSLGWAEETQYFGPGTRLLVL.

This clonotype was observed a handful of times. The V and J genes are TRBV20-1 and TRBJ2-5; 7 nucleotides agree with TRBD1. The J segment lost 1 base and the V segment lost 5 bases, leaving 7 bases of the junction unmatched. The germline V gene encodes CDR1 DFQATT and CDR2 SNEGSKA (reference sequence). The CDR3 has 14 residues. The CDR3 loop is CSAPRDSRQETQYF. The CDR3 DNA reads TGCAGTGCTCCCCGGGACAGCCGCCAAGAGACCCAGTACTTC.

This clonotype has more than one count but fewer than ten. The genes are TRBV2 and TRBJ2-6; perhaps TRBD2 as D (6 bases). CDR3 size: 16 residues. Trimming pared 0 bases from V and 2 bases from J, leaving 8 bases between. CDR1 and CDR2 from the germline V gene are SNHLY and FYNNEI. The CDR3: CASSEAWEAGANVLTF. The CDR3 region has the DNA TGTGCCAGCAGTGAAGCGTGGGAGGCTGGGGCCAACGTCCTGACTTTC.

This chain uses TRBV7-2 with TRBJ1-2, with 7 nucleotides matching TRBD1. The V segment lost 4 bases and the J segment 4 bases; nucleotides outside the gene matches: 6. The CDR3 has 14 amino acids. The germline gives CDR1 SGHTA, CDR2 FQGNSA. This chain's CDR3 is CASSSSGTAYGYTF. The DNA for the CDR3 is TGTGCCAGCAGCTCCTCCGGGACAGCCTATGGCTACACCTTC.

This clonotype turned up a few times. The CDR3 nucleotides are TGTGCCAGCAGTGGGCAGGGACAGGGTGTTAATGAGCAGTTCTTC. The encoded protein is CASSGQGQGVNEQFF. This chain connects TRBV7-2 to TRBJ2-1; TRBD1 agrees at 9 bases. CDR3 length: 15 amino acids. CDR1 SGHTA and CDR2 FQGNSA come from the germline V gene. Trimming cost V 6 bases and J 7 bases; bases outside gene matches: 10.

The V and J genes are TRBV15 and TRBJ2-7; perhaps TRBD2 as D (6 bases). V lost 0 bases to trimming and J lost 3 bases, with 12 bases between them. The CDR3 is 15 amino acids. Germline values: CDR1 LNHNV, CDR2 YYDKDF (reference sequence). The CDR3 nucleotides read TGTGCCACCAGCAGAGATTTCCGACTAGGCTACGAGCAGTACGTC. Protein sequence: CATSRDFRLGYEQYV.

This clonotype was seen only a few times. This rearrangement joins TRBV4-3 to TRBJ2-1; 10 bases agree with TRBD2. Germline V lookup: CDR1 LGHNA, CDR2 YSLEER. V trimming: 0 bases; J trimming: 0 bases; junction bases outside the gene matches: 14. The CDR3 consists of 21 residues. CDR3 region: CASSQDHGASGGLSSYNEQFF. For the CDR3, the DNA is TGCGCCAGCAGCCAAGATCATGGGGCTAGCGGGGGCCTGAGCTCCTACAATGAGCAGTTCTTC.

The chain carries TRBV7-8 and TRBJ2-7; 8 nucleotides agree with TRBD1. The junction had 3 bases not matched to a gene; V was cut back by 5 bases and J by 6 bases. Germline CDR1 SGHVS, CDR2 FQNEAQ. This CDR3 is 12 amino acids long. The CDR3 bases are TGTGCCAGCAGCCTACAGGGGGTCGAGCAGTACTTC. It yields the protein CASSLQGVEQYF.